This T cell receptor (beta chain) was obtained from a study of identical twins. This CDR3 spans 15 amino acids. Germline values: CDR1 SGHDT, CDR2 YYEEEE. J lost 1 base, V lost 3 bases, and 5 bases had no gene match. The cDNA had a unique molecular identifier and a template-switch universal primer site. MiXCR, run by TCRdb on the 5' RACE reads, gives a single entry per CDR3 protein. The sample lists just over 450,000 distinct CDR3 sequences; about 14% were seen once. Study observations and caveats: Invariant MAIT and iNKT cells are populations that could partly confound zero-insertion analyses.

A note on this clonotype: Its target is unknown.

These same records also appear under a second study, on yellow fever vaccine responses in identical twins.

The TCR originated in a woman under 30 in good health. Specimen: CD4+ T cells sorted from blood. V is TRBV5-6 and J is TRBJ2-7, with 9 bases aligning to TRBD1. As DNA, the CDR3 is TGTGCCAGCAGCTCCCGGGACAGGGTTTCCTACGAGCAGTACTTC. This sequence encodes CASSSRDRVSYEQYF.